The rows below give T cell receptor beta chains drawn from one sample of a study of beta chain features in type 1 diabetes. Profiling relied on immunoSEQ multiplex PCR, and the TCRdb table lists in-frame clones only, not all of them. The sample has roughly 50,000 clones; roughly half are singletons. The sequencing input was Tregs from blood. These receptors originate from a middle-aged woman with type 1 diabetes. Each CDR3 is given with its conserved first and last residue. Each record gives: clone size, V gene, J gene, CDR3 protein. Only some rows state a clone size, as once, few, many or a class for expanded clones.

clone size: -; V gene: TRBV9; J gene: TRBJ1-6; CDR3 protein: CASSVGGDLLGSPLHF
clone size: -; V gene: TRBV7-9; J gene: TRBJ1-4; CDR3 protein: CASSLTGGTEKLFF
clone size: -; V gene: TRBV30; J gene: TRBJ1-1; CDR3 protein: CAWLGVTEAFF
clone size: -; V gene: TRBV5-1; J gene: TRBJ1-4; CDR3 protein: CASSLGRDSAATNEKLFF
clone size: -; V gene: TRBV7-3; J gene: TRBJ1-1; CDR3 protein: CASSFYGNTEAFF
clone size: -; V gene: TRBV7-2; J gene: TRBJ2-1; CDR3 protein: CASSLSRDYNEQFF
clone size: -; V gene: TRBV27; J gene: TRBJ1-6; CDR3 protein: CASSPRGWGGNSPLHF
clone size: -; V gene: TRBV7-2; J gene: TRBJ2-2; CDR3 protein: CASSLAGVGLAGTGELFF
clone size: few; V gene: TRBV2; J gene: TRBJ1-5; CDR3 protein: CASRGQGAAQPQHF
clone size: -; V gene: TRBV6-1; J gene: TRBJ1-5; CDR3 protein: CASRSADSNQPQHF
clone size: -; V gene: TRBV28; J gene: TRBJ1-6; CDR3 protein: CASTTQGARNSPLHF
clone size: -; V gene: TRBV10-3; J gene: TRBJ2-2; CDR3 protein: CAISVDTLTGELFF
clone size: few; V gene: TRBV29-1; J gene: TRBJ2-1; CDR3 protein: CSVDGTGNNNEQFF
clone size: medium-sized; V gene: TRBV19; J gene: TRBJ1-2; CDR3 protein: CASSDSSANYGYTF
clone size: -; V gene: TRBV4-3; J gene: TRBJ2-2; CDR3 protein: CASSQSPRGRSNTGELFF
clone size: -; V gene: TRBV2; J gene: TRBJ2-1; CDR3 protein: CASRRDGGSSYNEQFF
clone size: once; V gene: TRBV7-9; J gene: TRBJ2-7; CDR3 protein: CASSLVGTSSYEQYF
clone size: -; V gene: TRBV6-5; J gene: TRBJ2-6; CDR3 protein: CASSYSRASGANVLTF
clone size: few; V gene: TRBV9; J gene: TRBJ2-3; CDR3 protein: CASSDFPSGEYTQYF
clone size: -; V gene: TRBV29-1; J gene: TRBJ2-7; CDR3 protein: CSVAGDSVTAYEQYF
clone size: -; V gene: TRBV7-9; J gene: TRBJ1-5; CDR3 protein: CASSLAGQGSQPQHF
clone size: -; V gene: TRBV29-1; J gene: TRBJ2-1; CDR3 protein: CSVFQRESSYNEQFF
clone size: -; V gene: TRBV28; J gene: TRBJ1-2; CDR3 protein: CASTPGGVQPGYTF
clone size: few; V gene: TRBV5-1; J gene: TRBJ1-1; CDR3 protein: CASSLHRSMNTEAFF
clone size: -; V gene: TRBV7-9; J gene: TRBJ1-1; CDR3 protein: CASSTGTANTEAFF
clone size: -; V gene: TRBV28; J gene: TRBJ2-2; CDR3 protein: CASSLTGLYTGELFF
clone size: -; V gene: TRBV2; J gene: TRBJ1-4; CDR3 protein: CASTGTGKEKLFF
clone size: many; V gene: TRBV7-2; J gene: TRBJ2-7; CDR3 protein: CASSLDGTGLVREYF
clone size: few; V gene: TRBV11-2; J gene: TRBJ2-2; CDR3 protein: CASSLVPGQNPNTGELFF
clone size: -; V gene: TRBV5-1; J gene: TRBJ2-1; CDR3 protein: CASSLGTSGGPRPHEQFF
clone size: -; V gene: TRBV7-2; J gene: TRBJ1-2; CDR3 protein: CASSRVGGGAPYGYTF
clone size: -; V gene: TRBV18; J gene: TRBJ2-7; CDR3 protein: CASSPGTSGISVDEQYF
clone size: -; V gene: TRBV7-3; J gene: TRBJ1-1; CDR3 protein: CASSSQRNTEAFF
clone size: -; V gene: TRBV27; J gene: TRBJ1-2; CDR3 protein: CASRGLGANYGYTF
clone size: -; V gene: TRBV29-1; J gene: TRBJ1-1; CDR3 protein: CSVGIREITEAFF
clone size: few; V gene: TRBV19; J gene: TRBJ2-7; CDR3 protein: CASRLKTGAGSYEQYF
clone size: -; V gene: TRBV5-4; J gene: TRBJ2-7; CDR3 protein: CASSLSNSYEQYF
clone size: -; V gene: TRBV27; J gene: TRBJ1-5; CDR3 protein: CASSRSGQGAGPQHF
clone size: -; V gene: TRBV10-3; J gene: TRBJ2-3; CDR3 protein: CASGQPPTDTQYF
clone size: -; V gene: TRBV7-8; J gene: TRBJ2-6; CDR3 protein: CASSSRPALSGANVLTF
clone size: -; V gene: TRBV5-6; J gene: TRBJ1-1; CDR3 protein: CASSRDTEAFF
clone size: few; V gene: TRBV7-3; J gene: TRBJ1-1; CDR3 protein: CASSFMAATEAFF
clone size: -; V gene: TRBV7-8; J gene: TRBJ1-4; CDR3 protein: CASSPPGANEKLFF
clone size: -; V gene: TRBV29-1; J gene: TRBJ2-5; CDR3 protein: CSVSTGRGKETQYF